Presented here are 30 T cell receptor beta chains from one specimen sequenced in a study of OX40 agonist ivuxolimab in advanced cancers. The data were produced by immunoSEQ multiplex PCR, yet TCRdb's version contains in-frame clones alone and is incomplete. Of about 73,000 clones listed, about 90% are singletons. Sequencing was performed on CD4+ or CD8+ T cells sorted from blood, taken in a trial of the OX40 agonist ivuxolimab. These receptors were taken from an adult with an advanced solid tumor such as melanoma, head and neck, liver or kidney cancer.

The chain combines TRBV18 with TRBJ1-3; D is unresolved. The CDR3 covers 16 residues. V was cut by 3 bases and J by 0 bases, with 12 bases left in between. Germline CDR1 KGHSH, CDR2 LQKENI. The CDR3 bases are TGTGCCAGCTCACCCGTTGACACCTACTCTGGAAACACCATATATTTT. This encodes CASSPVDTYSGNTIYF.

As DNA, the CDR3 is TGTGCCAGCAGCTGCCAGGGGTGCAATGAGCAGTTCTTC. Its translation is CASSCQGCNEQFF. V usage is TRBV7-9 and J usage is TRBJ2-1; D perhaps matches TRBD1 (6 bases). CDR1 is SEHNR, CDR2 FQNEAQ, per germline (reference sequence). The CDR3 runs to 13 residues. Between the trimmed V and J ends, which lost 4 bases and 6 bases, there was a span of 10 bases.

This clone was observed a single time. The CDR3 region is CASSERGLAGGNNEQFF. The CDR3 DNA sequence: TGTGCCAGCAGTGAGAGAGGACTAGCGGGGGGGAATAATGAGCAGTTCTTC. The chain recombines TRBV2 with TRBJ2-1, with TRBD2 matching 15 bases. The CDR3 runs to 17 residues. The V gene's germline CDR1 is SNHLY and CDR2 FYNNEI. V shed 3 bases, J shed 7 bases, and the junction held 7 bases outside the gene matches.

The chain recombines TRBV5-1 with TRBJ1-4; 11 bases are shared with TRBD1. The V and J ends lost 1 base and 6 bases, in that order; junction bases with no gene match: 2. Germline CDR1 reads SGHRS; CDR2 reads YFSETQ. This CDR3 has 15 amino acids. CDR3 in DNA: TGCGCCAGCAGCTTGTGGGGACAGGGGGATGAAAAACTGTTTTTT. Encoded protein: CASSLWGQGDEKLFF.

This chain links TRBV13 with TRBJ1-5, with 8 bases that match TRBD1. The CDR3 is made up of 15 amino acids. The V gene's germline CDR1 is PRHDT and CDR2 FYEKMQ (reference sequence). The trim removed 3 bases at V and 1 base at J, leaving 2 bases unmatched. This chain's CDR3 is CASSLGDRSNQPQHF. The CDR3 bases are TGTGCCAGCAGCTTGGGGGACAGGAGCAATCAGCCCCAGCATTTT.

V gene TRBV27 combines with J gene TRBJ1-5; D might be TRBD1 (6 bases). Trimming took 3 bases from V and 0 from J, leaving 6 bases between them. Germline V gene sequence: CDR1 MNHEY, CDR2 SMNVEV (reference sequence). CDR3 length equals 14 residues. DNA of the CDR3: TGTGCCAGCAGTTTGACAGGTAGCAATCAGCCCCAGCATTTT. Residues: CASSLTGSNQPQHF.

The CDR3 coding sequence is TGTGCCAGCAGTCCCCGGGACAGGGGGCGGTACGAGCAGTACTTC. Amino acid sequence: CASSPRDRGRYEQYF. The chain has TRBV6-6 and TRBJ2-7, with TRBD1 matching over 12 bases. Germline trimming cut 5 bases from V and 4 bases from J; bases unmatched to any gene: 6. This CDR3 comprises 15 residues. Per the germline V gene, CDR1 is MNHNY and CDR2 is SVGAGI (reference sequence).

The genes are TRBV19 and TRBJ2-3; 15 bases are shared with TRBD2. The CDR3 extends over 15 amino acids. V shed 6 bases, J shed 5 bases, and the junction held 3 bases outside the gene matches. From germline, CDR1 is LNHDA and CDR2 SQIVND (reference sequence). The CDR3 DNA follows: TGTGCCAGTAGGGGACTAGCGGGGGGCCTAGATACGCAGTATTTT. Translation gives CASRGLAGGLDTQYF.

The gene calls are TRBV5-4 and TRBJ2-1; no clear D. The CDR3 covers 13 residues. Trimming cost V 1 base and J 10 bases, with 12 bases left between them. The V gene's germline CDR1 is SGHNT and CDR2 YYREEE (reference sequence). CDR3 nucleotides: TGTGCCAGCAGCTTGCAGGTAAAAGGCGAGCAGTTCTTC. Encoded protein: CASSLQVKGEQFF. The full variable domain, completed using reference TRBV5-4 and TRBJ2-1, is ETGVTQSPTHLIKTRGQQVTLRCSSQSGHNTVSWYQQALGQGPQFIFQYYREEENGRGNFPPRFSGLQFPNYSSELNVNALELDDSALYLCASSLQVKGEQFFGPGTRLTVL.

J is TRBJ1-6 and V is TRBV5-1, with D unresolved. V was cut by 0 bases and J by 6 bases, with 10 bases left in between. The CDR3 is made up of 15 amino acids. CDR1 SGHRS and CDR2 YFSETQ come from the germline V gene. The CDR3 region has the DNA TGCGCCAGCAGCTTGGAAATCAACACTAATTCACCCCTCCACTTT. It translates to CASSLEINTNSPLHF.

The rearrangement links TRBV7-2 to TRBJ1-1; D not resolved. The CDR3 contains 13 residues. V shed 5 bases and J shed 1 base, with 8 bases lying between them. Germline V CDR1 and CDR2: SGHTA, FQGNSA. The DNA for the CDR3 is TGTGCCAGCAGCCACCAAACGAACACTGAAGCTTTCTTT. Encoded protein: CASSHQTNTEAFF.

The rearrangement uses TRBV18 and TRBJ1-5, with 7 bases identical to TRBD1. The CDR3 loop spans 14 amino acids. V dropped 4 bases and J dropped 7; count of bases not matched to a gene: 7. In germline, CDR1 is KGHSH, CDR2 LQKENI. The CDR3 DNA sequence: TGTGCCAGCTCACAAGGGCAGGGGGGCCAGCCCCAGCATTTT. Protein: CASSQGQGGQPQHF. Looking up the rest from reference TRBV18 and TRBJ1-5 gives the full variable domain: NAGVMQNPRHLVRRRGQEARLRCSPMKGHSHVYWYRQLPEEGLKFMVYLQKENIIDESGMPKERFSAEFPKEGPSILRIQQVVRGDSAAYFCASSQGQGGQPQHFGDGTRLSIL.

This clone has only one observation. The V call is TRBV11-2, the J call TRBJ2-1; 8 bases agree with TRBD2. The length of the CDR3 is 15 residues. V gave up 5 bases and J gave up 8 bases; unmatched junction bases: 11. Germline loops: CDR1 SGHAT, CDR2 FQNNGV. The CDR3 here is CASSPTGGAYYEQFF. As DNA, the CDR3 is TGTGCCAGCAGCCCGACCGGGGGGGCTTACTATGAGCAGTTCTTC.

The V call is TRBV9, the J call TRBJ2-7; D gene unclear. This CDR3 has 12 residues. Trimming removed 7 bases at V and 3 bases at J, with 11 bases between. Germline lookup yields CDR1 SGDLS and CDR2 YYNGEE. The DNA for the CDR3 is TGTGCCAGCGGGCAGACCAACTACGAGCAGTACTTC. Translating it yields CASGQTNYEQYF.

There are a few counts of this clone. V is TRBV10-1 and J is TRBJ2-7, with D unresolved. The CDR3 runs 14 residues. Deletions cut 0 bases from V and 1 base from J, with 7 bases between. CDR1 WNHNN and CDR2 SYGVQD come from the germline V gene (reference sequence). CDR3 sequence: CASSESAISYEQYF. The CDR3 region has the DNA TGCGCCAGCAGTGAGTCGGCTATTTCCTACGAGCAGTACTTC.

This clone was recorded only once. The chain joins TRBV28 to TRBJ1-1; D unclear. Germline CDR1 MDHEN, CDR2 SYDVKM. V lost 7 bases and J lost 10, with 19 bases in between. There are 13 residues in the CDR3. The CDR3 reads CASTSIGSAVAFF. Written as DNA, the CDR3 is TGTGCCAGCACATCAATCGGTTCCGCAGTAGCTTTCTTT.

The rearrangement uses TRBV4-1 and TRBJ1-5; the D is unclear. This CDR3 is 16 amino acids long. The ends were cut back, 0 bases at V and 6 bases at J, with 15 bases in the middle. Germline V gene sequence: CDR1 MGHRA, CDR2 YSYEKL. The chain's CDR3 is CASSQDILSRGQPQHF. CDR3 in DNA: TGCGCCAGCAGCCAAGATATACTCAGTCGAGGTCAGCCCCAGCATTTT.

This clone came up once. This CDR3 reads CASSPPTGQVREQFF. The CDR3, as DNA: TGTGCCAGCAGCCCTCCTACGGGACAGGTGAGGGAGCAGTTCTTC. The chain combines TRBV5-6 with TRBJ2-1; 8 bases are shared with TRBD1. Per germline, CDR1 SGHDT and CDR2 YYEEEE. The CDR3 runs to 15 residues. V trimming: 4 bases; J trimming: 10 bases; junction bases outside the gene matches: 13.

The rearrangement uses TRBV10-1 and TRBJ2-2; D may be TRBD1 or TRBD2 (5 bases each). Germline V gene sequence: CDR1 WNHNN, CDR2 SYGVQD (reference sequence). CDR3 length equals 16 residues. The V end lost 3 bases, the J end lost 4 bases, and 15 bases lay between the germline ends. This CDR3 reads CASSDTGTHLTGELFF. CDR3 nucleotides: TGCGCCAGCAGTGATACCGGGACCCACCTCACCGGGGAGCTGTTTTTT.

The V call is TRBV30, the J call TRBJ1-5; D remains unclear. The ends were cut back, 0 bases at V and 1 base at J, with 4 bases in the middle. Germline CDR1 and CDR2: GTSNPN and SVGIG (reference sequence). This CDR3 comprises 13 residues. The CDR3 nucleotides read TGTGCCTGGAGTGTACAGAGCAATCAGCCCCAGCATTTT. Residues: CAWSVQSNQPQHF.

The chain recombines TRBV5-1 with TRBJ2-7; the match to TRBD2 covers 9 bases. This CDR3 contains 15 residues. The V gene's germline CDR1 is SGHRS and CDR2 YFSETQ. V lost 6 bases, J lost 7 bases, and 14 bases stayed unmatched. The CDR3 reads CASTLTLAGSREQYF. CDR3 bases: TGCGCCAGCACCTTAACCCTAGCGGGGTCGCGTGAGCAGTACTTC.

The V and J genes are TRBV7-9 and TRBJ1-1; possibly TRBD1 for D (6 bases). The germline gives CDR1 SEHNR, CDR2 FQNEAQ (reference sequence). Deletions cut 1 base from V and 5 bases from J, with 11 bases between. CDR3 length equals 14 residues. In DNA, the CDR3 is TGTGCCAGCAGCTTAGTGCCAGGGGCGACTGAAGCTTTCTTT. As protein: CASSLVPGATEAFF.

This clone was found once. V gene TRBV2 combines with J gene TRBJ2-1; TRBD2 is a possible D gene (5 bases). This CDR3 spans 15 amino acids. V lost 5 bases and J lost 3, with 14 bases in between. The germline V gene has CDR1 SNHLY and CDR2 FYNNEI. CDR3 in DNA: TGTGCCAGCAGTACGGCGGACGGACTCTACAATGAGCAGTTCTTC. This gives the protein CASSTADGLYNEQFF.

The gene calls are TRBV28 and TRBJ2-2, with D possibly called TRBD1 or TRBD2 (5 bases each). Trimming shortened V by 6 bases and J by 1 base, and 12 bases separated the two germline ends. The CDR3 is made up of 15 amino acids. Germline assignment: CDR1 MDHEN and CDR2 SYDVKM. The CDR3 region has the DNA TGTGCCAGCAGCTCATCGGGGCTGAACACCGGGGAGCTGTTTTTT. Its protein is CASSSSGLNTGELFF.

J is TRBJ1-4 and V is TRBV6-5, with D uncertain. Trimming took 6 bases from V and 3 from J, leaving 11 bases between them. The CDR3 is 14 amino acids. Germline V gene lookup returns CDR1 MNHEY and CDR2 SVGAGI. CDR3 in DNA: TGTGCCAGCAGCCTGGGAGGTCCTAATGAAAAACTGTTTTTT. It encodes CASSLGGPNEKLFF.

The genes are TRBV19 and TRBJ1-4; D gene unclear. In germline, CDR1 is LNHDA, CDR2 SQIVND (reference sequence). This CDR3 has 14 residues. Trimming took 5 bases from V and 7 from J, leaving 14 bases between them. CDR3: CASSEGRLGEKLFF. As DNA, the CDR3 is TGTGCCAGTAGTGAAGGGCGTCTGGGTGAAAAACTGTTTTTT.

This clone turned up a few times. CDR3 amino acids: CASSLGILANEKLFF. The CDR3 DNA is TGTGCCAGCAGCTTAGGGATTCTGGCTAATGAAAAACTGTTTTTT. V gene TRBV11-2 combines with J gene TRBJ1-4; D is undetermined. Trimming cost V 1 base and J 3 bases, with 9 bases left between them. The CDR3 length is 15 residues. Germline V gene lookup returns CDR1 SGHAT and CDR2 FQNNGV.

The V and J genes are TRBV7-9 and TRBJ2-1, with a weak D call TRBD2 (5 bases). Germline loops: CDR1 SEHNR, CDR2 FQNEAQ (reference sequence). The germline V and J ends were trimmed by 6 bases and 0 bases, with 15 bases remaining between them. The CDR3 covers 16 residues. In DNA form, the CDR3 reads TGTGCCAGCAGTCTCGATATAGCGTCCTCCTACAATGAGCAGTTCTTC. It encodes CASSLDIASSYNEQFF.

The chain has TRBV11-2 and TRBJ1-1; no definite D call. V was clipped by 7 bases and J by 4 bases, with 16 bases between them. The CDR3 sequence is 14 residues long. CDR1 is SGHAT and CDR2 is FQNNGV in the germline V gene. The CDR3 nucleotides are TGTGCCAGCAACCCTAGCCGGAGCAGCACTGAAGCTTTCTTT. Translating gives CASNPSRSSTEAFF. Full variable domain (rest looked up from reference TRBV11-2 and TRBJ1-1): EAGVAQSPRYKIIEKRQSVAFWCNPISGHATLYWYQQILGQGPKLLIQFQNNGVVDDSQLPKDRFSAERLKGVDSTLKIQPAKLEDSAVYLCASNPSRSSTEAFFGQGTRLTVV.

V usage is TRBV19 and J usage is TRBJ2-5; weak D call: TRBD2 (7 bases). The germline CDR1 and CDR2 sequences are LNHDA and SQIVND (reference sequence). The CDR3 runs 15 residues. Trimming removed 9 bases from V and 5 bases from J, with 22 bases in between. CDR3 DNA: TGTGCCAGCCGAGCCCTCCGGGGGGCCGGGGAGACCCAGTACTTC. It specifies CASRALRGAGETQYF.